This T cell receptor beta chain was profiled in a study of T-cell reconstitution after alpha-beta-depleted transplantation in children. Whole-study findings and limits: A year had passed since transplant, and T-cell counts and diversity by then came mostly from newly produced T cells. Alpha-beta T cells present about two months after transplant were reported to originate from several hundred expanded graft clones.

The ends lost 5 bases at V and 4 bases at J; junction bases unmatched: 8. The V gene's germline CDR1 is SGHAT and CDR2 FQNNGV. The CDR3 extends over 15 amino acids. Notes on this clonotype: Its antigen is not identified.

Unique molecular identifiers featured in how the TCRbeta library was prepared. Using its own MiXCR run on the PCR reads, TCRdb lists one record per CDR3 protein. The sample records around 450,000 distinct CDR3 sequences, around 15% being singletons. This sequence was found in a boy under three years old who had a stem cell transplant for Wiskott-Aldrich syndrome, so the T cells may come from the graft donor. The sequences come from PBMCs, mostly from graft donor cells, collected 360 days after TCRalphabeta/CD19-depleted stem cell transplant. The chain joins TRBV11-2 to TRBJ1-2; 9 nucleotides line up with TRBD1. CDR3 loop: CASSPSGTGFYGYTF. CDR3 nucleotide sequence: TGTGCCAGCAGCCCCTCCGGGACAGGGTTCTATGGCTACACCTTC.